This is a list of T cell receptor beta chains from one sample in a study of metastatic and nonmetastatic thyroid tumors. TCRdb re-called clones via MiXCR from the PCR reads. The data show some 41,000 clones, with roughly 3.1% seen just once and 7.5% to 10% held by the top ten. Source material: blood. These receptor sequences come from a female donor with papillary thyroid cancer or a benign thyroid nodule (not recorded which). Some clones in this sample may be carry-over from other donors' samples. Both conserved end residues are part of each CDR3. D genes are given only for firm matches. Only part of the rows carry a size: once, few, many, or a class if the clone is expanded.

V	size	J	D	length	DNA	CDR3
TRBV20-1	few	TRBJ2-7	TRBD2	14	TGCAGTGCTAGAGTCGGGAGCGGGAGAGGCGAGCAGTACTTC	CSARVGSGRGEQYF
TRBV2	-	TRBJ1-5	TRBD1	14	TGTGCCAGCAGTACCACAGGGGGCGATCAGCCCCAGCATTTT	CASSTTGGDQPQHF
TRBV6-1	many	TRBJ2-3	-	15	TGTGCCAGCAGTGAATCCCTCCCAACCACAGATACGCAGTATTTT	CASSESLPTTDTQYF
TRBV20-1	many	TRBJ2-7	TRBD1	14	TGCAGTGCTGGAGGACAGGGGAACTCCTACGAGCAGTACTTC	CSAGGQGNSYEQYF
TRBV6-1	many	TRBJ1-2	-	15	TGTGCCAGCAGTGAAGAGGTTGGACCCAACTATGGCTACACCTTC	CASSEEVGPNYGYTF
TRBV6-1	many	TRBJ1-1	TRBD1	11	TGTGCCAGCAAAGACAGGGCTGAGGCTTTCTTT	CASKDRAEAFF
TRBV6-1	many	TRBJ2-7	TRBD1	16	TGTGCCAGCAGCGAGGGACAGGGCACCTTCTCCTACGAGCAGTACTTC	CASSEGQGTFSYEQYF
TRBV20-1	-	TRBJ2-2	-	13	TGCAGTGCTAGGGGGTCCAACACCGGGGAGCTGTTTTTT	CSARGSNTGELFF
TRBV30	few	TRBJ2-1	-	12	TGTGCCTGGGCCGGGGCGTACAATGAGCAGTTCTTC	CAWAGAYNEQFF
TRBV5-1	many	TRBJ1-4	-	15	TGCGCCAGCACCTTCGCGGGGGCAACTAATGAAAAACTGTTTTTT	CASTFAGATNEKLFF
TRBV7-9	few	TRBJ2-2	-	14	TGTGCCAGCAGCTTAACAGGGCACACCGGGGAGCTGTTTTTT	CASSLTGHTGELFF
TRBV24-1	-	TRBJ2-2	-	16	TGTGCCACCAGTGATTTCGAAGGGCTTAACACCGGTGAGCTGTTTTTT	CATSDFEGLNTGELFF
TRBV2	many	TRBJ2-7	TRBD1	13	TGTGCCAGCAGTACCTTACAGGGGAGCGAGCAGTACTTC	CASSTLQGSEQYF
TRBV6-5	-	TRBJ1-1	-	13	TGTGCCAGCAGTTCAGGGGTTAACACTGAAGCTTTCTTT	CASSSGVNTEAFF
TRBV5-1	few	TRBJ1-2	-	13	TGCGCCAGCAGCATTGACAGTAACTATGGCTACACCTTC	CASSIDSNYGYTF
TRBV29-1	many	TRBJ2-5	-	14	TGCAGCGCGACCGGAGGGGCCCGGGGAGAGACCCAGTACTTC	CSATGGARGETQYF
TRBV2	-	TRBJ1-2	-	12	TGTGCCAGCAGCCCCTTGCTTGGTGGCTACACCTTC	CASSPLLGGYTF
TRBV19	few	TRBJ2-1	TRBD2	19	TGTGCCAGTATGCCCCCTCGGGCTAGCGGGAGGGCCCTATACAATGAGCAGTTCTTC	CASMPPRASGRALYNEQFF
TRBV7-7	many	TRBJ2-5	-	13	TGTGCTAGCAGTCGGACCCTACAAGAGACCCAGTACTTC	CASSRTLQETQYF
TRBV12-3/TRBV12-4	many	TRBJ2-3	TRBD2	15	TGTGCCAGCAGTGAACCGGGACTAGTGGGGTATACGCAGTATTTT	CASSEPGLVGYTQYF
TRBV6-4	few	TRBJ2-2	TRBD1	14	TGTGCCAGCAGTGGGGACAGGACTACCGGGGAGCTGTTTTTT	CASSGDRTTGELFF
TRBV7-8	-	TRBJ2-7	TRBD2	15	TGTGCCAGCAGCCCTCTAGCGGGAGGTGGCGACGAGCAGTACTTC	CASSPLAGGGDEQYF